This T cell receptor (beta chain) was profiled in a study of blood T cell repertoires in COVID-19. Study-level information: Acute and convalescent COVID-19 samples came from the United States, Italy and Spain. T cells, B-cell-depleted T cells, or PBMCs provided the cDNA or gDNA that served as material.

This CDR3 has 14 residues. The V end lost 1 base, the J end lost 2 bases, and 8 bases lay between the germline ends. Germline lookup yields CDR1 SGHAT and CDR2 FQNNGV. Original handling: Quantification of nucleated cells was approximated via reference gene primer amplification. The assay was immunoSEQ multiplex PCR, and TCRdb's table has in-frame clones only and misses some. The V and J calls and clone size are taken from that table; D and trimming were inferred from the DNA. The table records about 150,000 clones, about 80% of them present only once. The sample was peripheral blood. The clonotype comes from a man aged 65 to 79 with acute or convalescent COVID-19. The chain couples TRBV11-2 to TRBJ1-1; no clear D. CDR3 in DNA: TGTGCCAGCAGCTTAGTGGAGTTAAACACTGAAGCTTTCTTT. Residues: CASSLVELNTEAFF. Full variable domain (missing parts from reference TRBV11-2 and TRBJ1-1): EAGVAQSPRYKIIEKRQSVAFWCNPISGHATLYWYQQILGQGPKLLIQFQNNGVVDDSQLPKDRFSAERLKGVDSTLKIQPAKLEDSAVYLCASSLVELNTEAFFGQGTRLTVV.